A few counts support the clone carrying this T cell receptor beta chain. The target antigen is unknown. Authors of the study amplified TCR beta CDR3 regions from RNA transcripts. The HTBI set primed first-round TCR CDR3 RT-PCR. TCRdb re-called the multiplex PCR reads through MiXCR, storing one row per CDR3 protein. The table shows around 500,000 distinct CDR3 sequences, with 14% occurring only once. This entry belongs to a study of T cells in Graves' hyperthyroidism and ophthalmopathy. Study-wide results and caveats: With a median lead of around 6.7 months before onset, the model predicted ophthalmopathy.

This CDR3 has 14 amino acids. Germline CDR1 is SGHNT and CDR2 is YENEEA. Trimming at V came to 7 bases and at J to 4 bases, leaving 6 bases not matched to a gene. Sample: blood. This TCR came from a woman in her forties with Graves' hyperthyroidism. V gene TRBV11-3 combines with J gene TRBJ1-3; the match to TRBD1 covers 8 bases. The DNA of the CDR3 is TGTGCCAGCAAGAGACAGGGGTCCGGAAACACCATATATTTT. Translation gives CASKRQGSGNTIYF. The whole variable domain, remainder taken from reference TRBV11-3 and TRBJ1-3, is EAGVVQSPRYKIIEKKQPVAFWCNPISGHNTLYWYLQNLGQGPELLIRYENEEAVDDSQLPKDRFSAERLKGVDSTLKIQPAELGDSAVYLCASKRQGSGNTIYFGEGSWLTVV.